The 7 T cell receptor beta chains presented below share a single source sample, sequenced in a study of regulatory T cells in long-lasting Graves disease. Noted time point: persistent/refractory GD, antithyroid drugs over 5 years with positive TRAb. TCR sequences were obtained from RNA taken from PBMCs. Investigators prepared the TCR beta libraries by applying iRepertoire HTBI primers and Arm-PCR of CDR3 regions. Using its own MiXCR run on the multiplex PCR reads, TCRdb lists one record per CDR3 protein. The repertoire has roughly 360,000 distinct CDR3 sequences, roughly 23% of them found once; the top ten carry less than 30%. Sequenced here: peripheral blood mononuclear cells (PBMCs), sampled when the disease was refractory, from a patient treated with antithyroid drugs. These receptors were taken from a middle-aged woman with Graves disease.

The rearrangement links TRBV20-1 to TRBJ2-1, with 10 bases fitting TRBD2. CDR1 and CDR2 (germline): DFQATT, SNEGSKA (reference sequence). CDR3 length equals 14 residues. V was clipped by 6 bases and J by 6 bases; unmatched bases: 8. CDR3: CSAWRLAGVNEQFF. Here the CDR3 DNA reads TGCAGTGCCTGGCGGCTAGCGGGAGTCAATGAGCAGTTCTTC.

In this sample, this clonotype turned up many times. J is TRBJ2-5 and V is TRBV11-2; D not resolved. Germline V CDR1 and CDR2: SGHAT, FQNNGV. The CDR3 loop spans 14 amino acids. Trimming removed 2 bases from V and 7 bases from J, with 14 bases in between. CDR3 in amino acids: CASSLRVGPGTQYF. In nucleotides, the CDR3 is TGTGCCAGCAGCTTACGGGTAGGCCCAGGGACCCAGTACTTC.

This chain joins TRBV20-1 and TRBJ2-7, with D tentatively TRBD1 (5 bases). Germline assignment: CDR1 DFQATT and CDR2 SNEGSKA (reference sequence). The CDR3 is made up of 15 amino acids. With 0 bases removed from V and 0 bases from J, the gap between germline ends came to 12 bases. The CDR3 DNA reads TGCAGTGCTAGAGATTTGACAGATTACTCCTACGAGCAGTACTTC. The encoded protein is CSARDLTDYSYEQYF.

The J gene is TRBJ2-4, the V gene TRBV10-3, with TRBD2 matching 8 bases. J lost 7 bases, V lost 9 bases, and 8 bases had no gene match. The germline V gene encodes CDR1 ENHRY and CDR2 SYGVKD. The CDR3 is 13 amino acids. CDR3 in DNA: TGTGCCATATCAGCCCCGGGAGGGAACATTCAGTACTTC. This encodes CAISAPGGNIQYF.

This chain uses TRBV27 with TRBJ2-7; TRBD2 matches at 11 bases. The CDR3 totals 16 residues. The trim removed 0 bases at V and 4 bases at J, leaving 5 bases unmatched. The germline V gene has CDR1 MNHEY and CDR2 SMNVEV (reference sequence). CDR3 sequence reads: CASSLSLAGVWYEQYF. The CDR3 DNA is TGTGCCAGCAGTTTATCACTAGCGGGAGTATGGTACGAGCAGTACTTC.

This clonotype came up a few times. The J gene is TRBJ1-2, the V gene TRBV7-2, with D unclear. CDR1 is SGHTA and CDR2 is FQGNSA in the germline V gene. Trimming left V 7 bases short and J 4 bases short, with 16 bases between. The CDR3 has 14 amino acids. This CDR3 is CASTKAQVPYGYTF. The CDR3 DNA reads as TGTGCCAGCACCAAAGCCCAGGTCCCCTATGGCTACACCTTC.

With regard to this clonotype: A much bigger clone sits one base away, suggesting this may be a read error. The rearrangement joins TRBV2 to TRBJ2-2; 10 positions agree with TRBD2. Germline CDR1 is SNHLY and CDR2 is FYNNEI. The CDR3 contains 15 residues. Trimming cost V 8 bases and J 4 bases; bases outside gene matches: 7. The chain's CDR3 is CASSSGSASTGELFF. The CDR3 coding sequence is TGTGCCAGCTCTAGCGGGAGTGCAAGCACCGGGGAGCTGTTTTTT.